These 30 T cell receptor beta chains were sequenced from one sample in a study of post-analysis software for immune sequencing data. The study, taken as a whole, reports: About five TRBV segments were more frequent in patients than controls; TRBV5-6, TRBV5-1 and TRBV20-1 belonged to this group.

Every TCR beta cDNA library bore unique molecular identifiers. Each CDR3 protein is one row after TCRdb ran MiXCR on the PCR reads. In the table there are more than 500,000 distinct CDR3 sequences, 34% of which are singletons. For these receptors, no antigen is known. Sequenced material: blood. The receptors stem from a girl aged 2-17 years with multiple sclerosis.

The rearrangement uses TRBV20-1 and TRBJ2-7; TRBD2 is a possible D gene (6 bases). Trimming removed 6 bases from V and 2 bases from J, with 20 bases in between. From germline, CDR1 is DFQATT and CDR2 SNEGSKA (reference sequence). This CDR3 is 15 amino acids long. The CDR3 sequence: CSANPTSPLTYEQYF. The CDR3 DNA reads as TGCAGTGCCAATCCCACTAGCCCTCTTACCTACGAGCAGTACTTC.

The V call is TRBV7-9, the J call TRBJ1-4, with 9 bases fitting TRBD1. The V segment lost 4 bases and the J segment 8 bases; nucleotides outside the gene matches: 2. Germline assignment: CDR1 SEHNR and CDR2 FQNEAQ (reference sequence). This CDR3 is built from 13 residues. The CDR3: CASSSGTGEKLFF. CDR3 nucleotide sequence: TGTGCCAGCAGCTCCGGGACAGGGGAAAAACTGTTTTTT.

The chain employs TRBV6-1 and TRBJ1-5, with unresolved D. CDR3 length: 17 amino acids. Germline V CDR1 and CDR2: MNHNS, SASEGT. Trimming took off 4 bases at V and 0 bases at J, with 16 bases between the two ends. As DNA, the CDR3 is TGTGCCAGCAGTGTTCAGACGTTAAGGAGTAGCAATCAGCCCCAGCATTTT. Amino acid sequence: CASSVQTLRSSNQPQHF.

Remarks on this clonotype: A much more abundant neighbour one base away suggests this may be a read error. The chain couples TRBV29-1 to TRBJ2-5; D is undetermined. V was clipped by 6 bases and J by 2 bases, with 13 bases between them. This CDR3 is built from 13 residues. Germline V lookup: CDR1 SQVTM, CDR2 ANQGSEA. The CDR3: CSVALEQQETQYF. The DNA of the CDR3 is TGCAGCGTCGCCCTGGAACAGCAAGAGACCCAGTACTTC.

This rearrangement joins TRBV20-1 to TRBJ1-2; a possible D gene is TRBD1 (5 bases). The CDR3 has 11 residues. The V gene's germline CDR1 is DFQATT and CDR2 SNEGSKA (reference sequence). V lost 8 bases and J lost 6, with 13 bases in between. The CDR3 here is CSTTQGDGYTF. CDR3 sequence (DNA): TGCAGTACGACCCAGGGCGATGGCTACACCTTC.

This chain uses TRBV29-1 with TRBJ2-7; 10 nucleotides match TRBD1. Germline V gene data show CDR1 as SQVTM and CDR2 as ANQGSEA. The CDR3 extends over 12 amino acids. Germline trimming cut 4 bases from V and 5 bases from J; bases unmatched to any gene: 2. The CDR3 here is CSVVTGGNEQYF. The CDR3 nucleotides are TGCAGCGTTGTGACAGGGGGCAACGAGCAGTACTTC.

This chain links TRBV3-1 with TRBJ1-1; no clear D. The CDR3 spans 13 residues. V lost 0 bases, J lost 8 bases, and 10 bases lay in between. Germline lookup yields CDR1 LGHDT and CDR2 YNNKEL (reference sequence). For the CDR3, the DNA is TGTGCCAGCAGCCAAGACTGGACCCGAGAAGCTTTCTTT. It specifies CASSQDWTREAFF.

V is TRBV5-1 and J is TRBJ2-1; 8 nucleotides agree with TRBD1. The length of the CDR3 is 17 residues. The J segment lost 3 bases and the V segment lost 2 bases, leaving 10 bases of the junction unmatched. In germline, CDR1 is SGHRS, CDR2 YFSETQ. The CDR3 region has the DNA TGCGCCAGCAGCTTCGGGACCGGGACAGGTTACTACAATGAGCAGTTCTTC. Translated: CASSFGTGTGYYNEQFF.

This chain joins TRBV7-8 and TRBJ2-1; 14 nucleotides agree with TRBD2. V gave up 5 bases and J gave up 0 bases; unmatched junction bases: 3. This CDR3 has 17 amino acids. Germline V lookup: CDR1 SGHVS, CDR2 FQNEAQ. The CDR3, as DNA: TGTGCCAGCAGCCGGACTAGCGGGGGGAACTCCTACAATGAGCAGTTCTTC. This encodes CASSRTSGGNSYNEQFF.

This clonotype was counted at least ten times. This chain connects TRBV11-2 to TRBJ1-2; 8 bases fit TRBD1. The V segment lost 5 bases and the J segment 5 bases; nucleotides outside the gene matches: 4. Germline-derived CDR1 and CDR2 are SGHAT and FQNNGV. The CDR3 spans 13 residues. The CDR3 nucleotides are TGTGCCAGCAGCCAGACAGGGGTTTATGGCTACACCTTC. Protein: CASSQTGVYGYTF.

The gene calls are TRBV20-1 and TRBJ1-1; D not certain. The CDR3 runs to 14 residues. The germline V gene encodes CDR1 DFQATT and CDR2 SNEGSKA (reference sequence). Trimming pared 2 bases from V and 1 base from J, leaving 11 bases between. CDR3: CSARSYGPNTEAFF. The CDR3, as DNA: TGCAGTGCTAGATCGTACGGACCGAACACTGAAGCTTTCTTT.

The chain couples TRBV7-3 to TRBJ1-1, with D possibly TRBD1 on 5 matching bases. The CDR3 runs 13 residues. V was clipped by 5 bases and J by 5 bases, with 12 bases between them. Germline values: CDR1 SGHTA, CDR2 FQGTGA. CDR3 DNA sequence: TGTGCCAGCAGCCAGGGCCGGAGGACTGAAGCTTTCTTT. It translates to CASSQGRRTEAFF.

The CDR3: CASTVGGTTDTQYF. CDR3 in DNA: TGCGCCAGCACGGTAGGGGGGACCACAGATACGCAGTATTTT. The V call is TRBV5-1, the J call TRBJ2-3; D might be TRBD1 or TRBD2, each matching 6 bases. The ends were cut back, 6 bases at V and 2 bases at J, with 13 bases in the middle. From germline, CDR1 is SGHRS and CDR2 YFSETQ. The CDR3 consists of 14 residues.

This clonotype was found many times. The V call is TRBV7-2, the J call TRBJ1-1; D is perhaps TRBD1 (5 bases). The germline gives CDR1 SGHTA, CDR2 FQGNSA. This CDR3 has 14 amino acids. V was shortened by 3 bases and J by 0 bases, with 8 bases between the two germline ends. The CDR3 region has the DNA TGTGCCAGCAGCTTGACAGCCATGAACACTGAAGCTTTCTTT. Translating it yields CASSLTAMNTEAFF.

The CDR3 sequence: CSARDRAGRAVETQYF. The CDR3 DNA reads TGCAGTGCTAGAGATCGAGCTGGGCGGGCTGTAGAGACCCAGTACTTC. V and J are TRBV20-1 and TRBJ2-7, with D possibly matching TRBD2 (5 bases). The assigned J gene may be wrong: the sequence end matches TRBJ2-5 better. CDR1 is DFQATT and CDR2 is SNEGSKA in the germline V gene (reference sequence). The CDR3 extends over 16 amino acids.

The sample holds a few counts of this clonotype. DNA for the CDR3: TGTGCCAGCAGCCGGGGACAGTTCTACGAGCAGTACTTC. It yields the protein CASSRGQFYEQYF. The chain employs TRBV7-9 and TRBJ2-7, with 7 bases fitting TRBD1. This CDR3 spans 13 amino acids. V was pared by 5 bases and J by 3 bases, with 4 bases of the junction left unmatched. From germline, CDR1 is SEHNR and CDR2 FQNEAQ (reference sequence).

This clonotype was seen a few times. The gene calls are TRBV12-3 or TRBV12-4 and TRBJ2-5, with 11 bases fitting TRBD2. Unmatched junction bases numbered 3, after V lost 2 bases and J lost 1 base. This CDR3 spans 16 amino acids. For the CDR3, the DNA is TGTGCCAGCAGTTTAACTAGCGGGGGCTTCCAAGAGACCCAGTACTTC. It codes for CASSLTSGGFQETQYF.

CDR3 loop: CASSFGAGGYTEAFF. CDR3 sequence (DNA): TGCGCCAGCAGCTTTGGCGCCGGAGGGTACACTGAAGCTTTCTTT. J is TRBJ1-1 and V is TRBV5-1; D not resolved. Germline loops: CDR1 SGHRS, CDR2 YFSETQ. Trimming took 2 bases from V and 3 from J, leaving 14 bases between them. The CDR3 is 15 amino acids.

The gene calls are TRBV12-3 or TRBV12-4 and TRBJ1-2, with D unclear. Trimming removed 3 bases at V and 5 bases at J, with 10 bases between. This CDR3 contains 13 residues. The CDR3 DNA is TGTGCCAGCAGTTTCCCTTACGATTATGGCTACACCTTC. Encoded protein: CASSFPYDYGYTF.

This clonotype showed up just a few times. V and J are TRBV16 and TRBJ1-2; no clear D gene. This CDR3 is built from 14 residues. Per germline, CDR1 KGHSY and CDR2 FQNENV. Trimming shortened V by 0 bases and J by 3 bases, and 8 bases separated the two germline ends. The CDR3 reads CASSQSDGDYGYTF. Here the CDR3 DNA reads TGTGCCAGCAGCCAATCTGACGGGGACTATGGCTACACCTTC.

The V and J genes are TRBV7-2 and TRBJ2-5; no reliable D call. The DNA end is more similar to TRBJ2-7, so the J call may be wrong. CDR3 length: 14 amino acids. From germline, CDR1 is SGHTA and CDR2 FQGNSA. CDR3 region: CASSLGVRFYEQYF. For the CDR3, the DNA is TGTGCCAGCAGCTTAGGCGTGCGGTTCTACGAGCAGTACTTC.

V gene TRBV11-2 combines with J gene TRBJ1-1; 9 bases align to TRBD1. Germline trimming cut 5 bases from V and 1 base from J; bases unmatched to any gene: 5. This CDR3 is built from 15 residues. Germline V CDR1 and CDR2: SGHAT, FQNNGV. The CDR3 loop reads CASSPDRGGNTEAFF. The CDR3 nucleotides read TGTGCCAGCAGCCCGGACAGGGGCGGGAACACTGAAGCTTTCTTT.

The V call is TRBV29-1, the J call TRBJ2-5; perhaps TRBD1 as D (5 bases). With the DNA end fitting TRBJ2-7 better, the J assignment may be wrong. This CDR3 is built from 12 residues. CDR1 and CDR2 (germline): SQVTM, ANQGSEA. CDR3 loop: CSVEYRRYEQYF. The CDR3 nucleotides are TGCAGCGTTGAATACAGGCGCTACGAGCAGTACTTC.

This clonotype was found a few times. The V gene is TRBV20-1, the J gene TRBJ2-4, with 10 bases lining up with TRBD2. This CDR3 comprises 15 residues. CDR1 is DFQATT, CDR2 SNEGSKA, per germline (reference sequence). After removal of 0 bases from V and 15 bases from J, the junction contained 14 bases not matched to a gene. CDR3 protein: CSARDGLAGAYERYF. DNA of the CDR3: TGCAGTGCTAGAGACGGGCTAGCGGGGGCCTACGAGCGGTACTTC.

This clonotype came up a few times. This chain connects TRBV24-1 to TRBJ2-1, with no clear D. CDR3 size: 16 residues. Germline CDR1 KGHDR, CDR2 SFDVKD. Trimming removed 3 bases at V and 0 bases at J, with 11 bases between. Here the CDR3 DNA reads TGTGCCACCAGTGATCCTTCAGGATCCTCCTACAATGAGCAGTTCTTC. Translated: CATSDPSGSSYNEQFF.

This clonotype was counted once. The V call is TRBV12-3 or TRBV12-4, the J call TRBJ2-1, with 8 bases identical to TRBD1. CDR3 length: 15 residues. The junction had 11 bases not matched to a gene; V was cut back by 6 bases and J by 7 bases. The CDR3 is CASSPGQGVSNEQFF. The CDR3, as DNA: TGTGCCAGCAGCCCCGGACAGGGAGTGAGTAATGAGCAGTTCTTC.

The chain uses TRBV5-1 and TRBJ2-5, with D maybe TRBD1 (6 bases). V lost 0 bases to trimming and J lost 2 bases, with 11 bases between them. The CDR3 is 15 residues long. Germline CDR1 is SGHRS and CDR2 is YFSETQ. The CDR3, as DNA: TGCGCCAGCAGCTTGGTTTTCGGACAGCAAGAGACCCAGTACTTC. Translation gives CASSLVFGQQETQYF.

The chain combines TRBV21-1 with TRBJ2-4; no DNA check was done on the table's D call, TRBD1. TRBV21-1 is marked as a pseudogene. This CDR3 is 15 amino acids long. Here the CDR3 reads CATTPDRGAKNIQYF. CDR3 nucleotides: TGTGCCACCACCCCGGACAGGGGAGCCAAAAACATTCAGTACTTC.

Remarks on this clonotype: One end of the junction fails to match germline, which may point to a read error. J is TRBJ2-1 and V is TRBV3-1, with 9 positions matching TRBD2. This CDR3 is 17 amino acids long. Germline V gene lookup returns CDR1 LGHDT and CDR2 YNNKEL (reference sequence). The CDR3: CASSRDAASGVYNERFF. The CDR3 coding sequence is TGTGCCAGCAGCCGAGATGCGGCTAGCGGGGTGTACAATGAGCGGTTCTTC.

This chain uses TRBV5-1 with TRBJ2-3; 8 positions agree with TRBD2. J gave up 2 bases and V 4 bases, and 6 bases lay outside the gene matches. The V gene's germline CDR1 is SGHRS and CDR2 YFSETQ. The CDR3 is 15 residues long. The CDR3 nucleotides read TGCGCCAGCAGCCCCGCAGCGGGGGACACAGATACGCAGTATTTT. As protein: CASSPAAGDTDTQYF.